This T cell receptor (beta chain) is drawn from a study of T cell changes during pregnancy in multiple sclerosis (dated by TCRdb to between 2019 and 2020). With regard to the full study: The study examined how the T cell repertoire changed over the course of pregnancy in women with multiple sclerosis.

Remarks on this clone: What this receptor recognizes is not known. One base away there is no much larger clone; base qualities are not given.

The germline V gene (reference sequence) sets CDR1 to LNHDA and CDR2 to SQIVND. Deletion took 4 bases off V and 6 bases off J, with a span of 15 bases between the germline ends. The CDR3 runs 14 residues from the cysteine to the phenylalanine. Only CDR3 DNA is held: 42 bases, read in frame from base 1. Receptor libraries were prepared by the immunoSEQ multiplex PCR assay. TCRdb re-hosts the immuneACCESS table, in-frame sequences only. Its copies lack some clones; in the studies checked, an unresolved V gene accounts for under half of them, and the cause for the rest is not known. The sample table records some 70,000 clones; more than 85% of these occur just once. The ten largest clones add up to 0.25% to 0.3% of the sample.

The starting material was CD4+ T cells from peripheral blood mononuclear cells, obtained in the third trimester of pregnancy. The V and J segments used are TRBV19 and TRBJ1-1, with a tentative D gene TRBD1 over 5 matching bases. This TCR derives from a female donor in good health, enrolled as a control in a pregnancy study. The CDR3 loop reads CASSTPGVRAEAFF. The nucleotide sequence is TGTGCCAGTAGTACCCCGGGGGTTCGGGCTGAAGCTTTCTTT.